Listed below are T cell receptor beta chains from one sample, sequenced in a study of shared clonotypes between healthy human individuals. Sequencing was performed with immunoSEQ multiplex PCR; in TCRdb, only in-frame clones are kept and a portion is missing. The sample records under 550,000 clones, approximately 95% being singletons. The specimen sequenced was naive CD4+ T cells sorted from blood. These TCRs come from a woman aged 25 to 39 in good health. Both conserved end residues are part of each CDR3. The D gene is left open where the match is weak. Clone size is stated in some rows and not others, as once, few, many or a class when expanded.

d_call	clone_size	v_call	j_call	cdr3_nt	cdr3_aa
.	.	TRBV7-9	TRBJ2-1	TGTGCCAGCAGCTTAGGACTAGTGGTGGGTAATGAGCAGTTCTTC	CASSLGLVVGNEQFF
TRBD1	.	TRBV11-2	TRBJ1-1	TGTGCCAGCAGCTTAAAAGGCGGGACAGGGCGGGCGAGCACTGAAGCTTTCTTT	CASSLKGGTGRASTEAFF
TRBD1	.	TRBV5-5	TRBJ2-3	TGTGCCAGCAGCTTGGGGACAGGGTCAGATACGCAGTATTTT	CASSLGTGSDTQYF
.	.	TRBV4-1	TRBJ1-5	TGCGCCAGCAGCCAAGGGACCCGCCGACATTCGAATCAGCCCCAGCATTTT	CASSQGTRRHSNQPQHF
.	.	TRBV6-1	TRBJ1-5	TGTGCCAGCAGTGAAGCCCCAGGGAGTCATCAGCCCCAGCATTTT	CASSEAPGSHQPQHF
.	.	TRBV7-9	TRBJ2-5	TGTGCCAGCAGCTTCCCCCGGAGGGAGACCCAGTACTTC	CASSFPRRETQYF
.	once	TRBV29-1	TRBJ1-2	TGCAGCGTTGGGGGGCCGGGTTACTACTATGGCTACACCTTC	CSVGGPGYYYGYTF
.	once	TRBV11-2	TRBJ1-3	TGTGCCAGCAGCCCAGGACGGAGCTCTGGAAACACCATATATTTT	CASSPGRSSGNTIYF
TRBD1	.	TRBV5-1	TRBJ2-5	TGCGCCAGCAGCTTGGGGGACAGGGTAAAGACCCAGTACTTC	CASSLGDRVKTQYF
TRBD2	.	TRBV5-1	TRBJ2-7	TGCGCCAGCAGCTCGCCGGGGACTAGCGGGAGTCACGAGCAGTACTTC	CASSSPGTSGSHEQYF
.	.	TRBV27	TRBJ2-7	TGTGCCAGCAGTTCACTACAGGGCTACGAGCAGTACTTC	CASSSLQGYEQYF
.	.	TRBV19	TRBJ1-2	TGTGCCAGTAGTCCGACCGGAGTGCTCCCAGGCTACACCTTC	CASSPTGVLPGYTF
.	.	TRBV19	TRBJ2-2	TGTGCCAGTAGCAAATGGACAGATAACACCGGGGAGCTGTTTTTT	CASSKWTDNTGELFF
TRBD2	.	TRBV6-5	TRBJ2-1	TGTGCCAGCAGTTCGGGACTAGCGGGTTACAATGAGCAGTTCTTC	CASSSGLAGYNEQFF
.	.	TRBV5-8	TRBJ1-1	TGTGCCAGCAGCGGCCACACCGCCACCGAGCCCCGGTGGGCTTTCTTT	CASSGHTATEPRWAFF
.	.	TRBV7-9	TRBJ2-7	TGTGCCAGCAGCCGGGACCTAGGCTCCTACGAGCAGTACTTC	CASSRDLGSYEQYF
.	.	TRBV11-2	TRBJ2-7	TGTGCCAGCAGCCGCCCAGCGGAGGGGGCCTACGAGCAGTACTTC	CASSRPAEGAYEQYF
TRBD1	.	TRBV11-1	TRBJ2-7	TGTGCCAGCAGCGCTACCAGGGGGCACGAGCAGTACTTC	CASSATRGHEQYF
.	.	TRBV27	TRBJ2-7	TGTGCCAGCAGTTTCGGAGGGCCTAGAAACGAGCAGTACTTC	CASSFGGPRNEQYF
TRBD1	.	TRBV28	TRBJ1-1	TGTGCCAGCAGTTTCCCGACAGGGTGGGGGGCAGCTTTCTTT	CASSFPTGWGAAFF
.	.	TRBV14	TRBJ2-2	TGTGCCAGTTCCACCTACACCGGGGAGCTGTTTTTT	CASSTYTGELFF
.	.	TRBV5-4	TRBJ2-5	TGTGCCAGCAGCTTGGGGCAATACCAAGAGACCCAGTACTTC	CASSLGQYQETQYF
TRBD1	.	TRBV18	TRBJ2-3	TGTGCCAGCTCACCACCGACAGGGGGCTGGGATACGCAGTATTTT	CASSPPTGGWDTQYF
.	.	TRBV6-5	TRBJ1-1	TGTGCCAGCAGGACCCTCGGGAGACTGAACACTGAAGCTTTCTTT	CASRTLGRLNTEAFF
.	.	TRBV28	TRBJ2-7	TGTGCCAGCAGTTTTGGGCGAGGGGATTCCCGCCACGAGCAGTACTTC	CASSFGRGDSRHEQYF
TRBD1	.	TRBV2	TRBJ2-7	TGTGCCAGCAGTAGACAGGGGTTAAGAGAACGGTTAAGCGAGCAGTACTTC	CASSRQGLRERLSEQYF
TRBD2	.	TRBV7-2	TRBJ2-5	TGTGCCAGCAGTTTGAGCGGGAGAGGGGAGACCCAGTACTTC	CASSLSGRGETQYF
.	.	TRBV28	TRBJ1-5	TGTGCCAGCAGTTTAGGTGGACTCATCAATCAGCCCCAGCATTTT	CASSLGGLINQPQHF
.	.	TRBV6-1	TRBJ2-3	TGTGCCAGCAGTGTTGGCCCCTTGGCCCCCACAGATACGCAGTATTTT	CASSVGPLAPTDTQYF
TRBD1	few	TRBV28	TRBJ1-2	TGTGCCAGCAGTTTTTTGACAGGGCTTGGCTACACCTTC	CASSFLTGLGYTF
TRBD2	.	TRBV5-4	TRBJ2-5	TGTGCCAGCAGCGGGGCGAGCGGGAGGAGGGGGTACCAAGAGACCCAGTACTTC	CASSGASGRRGYQETQYF
.	.	TRBV5-1	TRBJ2-1	TGCGCCAGCAGCTTGCGGTCGGGACCGGGCTACAATGAGCAGTTCTTC	CASSLRSGPGYNEQFF
.	.	TRBV29-1	TRBJ1-1	TGCAGCGTTGCGAGGGCCGGGACATCGAACACTGAAGCTTTCTTT	CSVARAGTSNTEAFF
.	.	TRBV21-1	TRBJ2-5	TGTGCCAGCAGCAATCGAAGGCTAGAAGAGACCCAGTACTTC	CASSNRRLEETQYF
TRBD1	.	TRBV19	TRBJ2-7	TGTGCCAGTAGTATGGGGACAGGAGTTTACGAGCAGTACTTC	CASSMGTGVYEQYF
.	.	TRBV19	TRBJ2-5	TGTGCCAGTAGTCCAGCAGTAGGTCAAGAGACCCAGTACTTC	CASSPAVGQETQYF
.	.	TRBV5-1	TRBJ1-6	TGCGCCAGCAGCTTGGACAGGGCTTCAAATTCACCCCTCCACTTT	CASSLDRASNSPLHF
.	.	TRBV6-5	TRBJ1-2	TGTGCCAGCAGGAATTCAGGGTCCCACTATGGCTACACCTTC	CASRNSGSHYGYTF
.	.	TRBV28	TRBJ1-2	TGTGCCAGCAGTCCGGGGAGAGAAAGCGGCTACACCTTC	CASSPGRESGYTF
.	.	TRBV7-2	TRBJ1-5	TGTGCCAGCAGCTCTCCTGGGGCAGTGGATAGCAATCAGCCCCAGCATTTT	CASSSPGAVDSNQPQHF
.	.	TRBV27	TRBJ2-7	TGTGCCAGCAGTCCCGGGACGCTCCGGGTATACGAGCAGTACTTC	CASSPGTLRVYEQYF
.	few	TRBV30	TRBJ1-1	TGTGCCTGGAGTCCAGGGGAGACTGAAGCTTTCTTT	CAWSPGETEAFF